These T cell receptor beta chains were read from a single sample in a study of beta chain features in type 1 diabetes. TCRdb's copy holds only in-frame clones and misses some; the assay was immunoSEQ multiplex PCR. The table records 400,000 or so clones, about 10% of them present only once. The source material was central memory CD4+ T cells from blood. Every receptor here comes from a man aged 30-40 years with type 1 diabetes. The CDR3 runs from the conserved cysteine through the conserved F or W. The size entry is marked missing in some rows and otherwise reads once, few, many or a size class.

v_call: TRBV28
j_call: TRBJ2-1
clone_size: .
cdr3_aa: CATLLGGDEQFF

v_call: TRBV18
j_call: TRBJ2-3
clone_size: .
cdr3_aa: CASSSTTRTDTQYF

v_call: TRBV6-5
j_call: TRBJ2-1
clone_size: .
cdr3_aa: CASRPQGSFINEQFF

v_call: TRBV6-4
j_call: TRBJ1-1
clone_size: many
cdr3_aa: CASRSGQGTEAFF

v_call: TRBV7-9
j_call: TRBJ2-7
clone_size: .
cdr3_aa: CASSLRGGAESYEQYF

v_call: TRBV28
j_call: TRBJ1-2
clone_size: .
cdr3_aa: CASRNAGNYGYTF

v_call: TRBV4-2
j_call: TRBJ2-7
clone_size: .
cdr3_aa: CASSDAGHGSSYEQYF

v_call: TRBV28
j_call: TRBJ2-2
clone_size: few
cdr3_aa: CASSERTGELFF

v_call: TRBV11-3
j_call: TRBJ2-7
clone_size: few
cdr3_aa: CASSFGRESGRYF

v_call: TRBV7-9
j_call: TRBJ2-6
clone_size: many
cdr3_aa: CASSSSIGTANSGANVLTF

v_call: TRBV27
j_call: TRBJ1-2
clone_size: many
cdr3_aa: CASSRQGWGYTF

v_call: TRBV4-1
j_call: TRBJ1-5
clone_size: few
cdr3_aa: CASSQEWVQGFWPQHF

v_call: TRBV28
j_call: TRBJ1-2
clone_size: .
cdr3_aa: CASNTGGSYTF

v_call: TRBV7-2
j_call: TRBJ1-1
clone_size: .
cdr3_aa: CASSYEQGTEAFF

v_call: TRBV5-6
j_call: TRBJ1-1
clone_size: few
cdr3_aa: CASSVDRRGAGTEAFF

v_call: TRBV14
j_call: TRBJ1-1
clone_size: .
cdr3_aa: CASSQDRDTEAFF